One sample yielded the 22 T cell receptor beta chains listed below, sequenced in a study of blood T cells in healthy people across ages. A J-beta primer mix and a sample-barcoded 5' primer were used in a second PCR of roughly 6 to 11 cycles. Via MiXCR, TCRdb re-called the 5' RACE reads, giving one row per CDR3 protein. The sample contains some 690,000 distinct CDR3 sequences, over 20% of which appear only once. The sample comprised blood. Receptor source: a man in his 70s in good health.

This chain's CDR3 is CASSPNIRYGYTF. The CDR3 nucleotides read TGTGCCAGCAGCCCGAACATCCGCTATGGCTACACCTTC. The chain carries TRBV28 and TRBJ1-2; no firm D call. The CDR3 spans 13 residues. Germline CDR1 and CDR2: MDHEN and SYDVKM. Trimming stripped 6 bases from V and 4 bases from J, with 12 bases between.

The table lists this clonotype with a few counts. The chain links TRBV12-3 or TRBV12-4 to TRBJ2-1; TRBD1 aligns across 7 bases. The CDR3 has 15 amino acids. Losses at the gene ends were 5 bases for V and 6 bases for J; bases not matched to a gene: 10. The CDR3 loop is CASSPEGQWGNEQFF. The DNA for the CDR3 is TGTGCCAGCAGTCCCGAGGGACAGTGGGGCAATGAGCAGTTCTTC.

This chain links TRBV12-3 or TRBV12-4 with TRBJ2-1; a possible D gene is TRBD1 (6 bases). This CDR3 has 15 amino acids. Trimming left V 3 bases short and J 4 bases short, with 13 bases between. CDR3 in DNA: TGTGCCAGCAGTTTTGGCAGGGGTGCGTACAATGAGCAGTTCTTC. It encodes CASSFGRGAYNEQFF.

This clonotype was counted a few times. The chain couples TRBV7-8 to TRBJ2-1; 12 positions agree with TRBD2. The CDR3 has 14 amino acids. J lost 9 bases, V lost 5 bases, and 5 bases had no gene match. Per the germline V gene, CDR1 is SGHVS and CDR2 is FQNEAQ. The CDR3 region has the DNA TGTGCCAGCAGCCGACTAGCGGGAGTAGCTGAGCAGTTCTTC. Its translation is CASSRLAGVAEQFF.

The chain combines TRBV7-9 with TRBJ2-3; D possibly corresponds to TRBD2 (5 bases). CDR1 SEHNR and CDR2 FQNEAQ come from the germline V gene (reference sequence). Trimming took off 7 bases at V and 2 bases at J, with 13 bases between the two ends. This CDR3 contains 14 residues. CDR3: CASKFWGDTDTQYF. The CDR3 coding sequence is TGTGCCAGCAAGTTCTGGGGAGACACAGATACGCAGTATTTT.

This clonotype was picked up a small number of times. This chain connects TRBV7-9 to TRBJ2-5; D might be TRBD2 (7 bases). Gene TRBJ2-1 matches the end of the DNA better, so the J call may be wrong. CDR3 size: 16 residues. Germline CDR1 SEHNR, CDR2 FQNEAQ (reference sequence). The CDR3: CASSLDIGGLNNEQFF. The CDR3 DNA sequence: TGTGCCAGCAGCTTAGATATAGGGGGACTAAACAATGAGCAGTTCTTC.

The chain links TRBV20-1 to TRBJ2-1; D is unresolved. V was cut by 0 bases and J by 5 bases, with 11 bases left in between. There are 14 residues in the CDR3. Germline-derived CDR1 and CDR2 are DFQATT and SNEGSKA (reference sequence). CDR3 in DNA: TGCAGTGCTAGAGATTTTAAGGCGGACAATGAGCAGTTCTTC. It codes for CSARDFKADNEQFF.

This chain connects TRBV7-9 to TRBJ2-5; TRBD2 aligns across 9 bases. V lost 3 bases and J lost 5; bases outside the gene matches: 7. This CDR3 region has 15 residues. Germline values: CDR1 SEHNR, CDR2 FQNEAQ (reference sequence). The CDR3 loop reads CASSLGSGRLETQYF. The CDR3 DNA reads TGTGCCAGCAGCTTGGGCAGCGGGAGGCTGGAGACCCAGTACTTC. The whole variable domain, filled in from reference TRBV7-9 and TRBJ2-5, reads DTGVSQNPRHKITKRGQNVTFRCDPISEHNRLYWYRQTLGQGPEFLTYFQNEAQLEKSRLLSDRFSAERPKGSFSTLEIQRTEQGDSAMYLCASSLGSGRLETQYFGPGTRLLVL.

The J gene is TRBJ2-3, the V gene TRBV19; TRBD1 matches 7 bases. CDR1 is LNHDA and CDR2 is SQIVND in the germline V gene (reference sequence). Losses at the gene ends were 8 bases for V and 4 bases for J; bases not matched to a gene: 9. The CDR3 consists of 14 residues. CDR3 in amino acids: CASPRQGGADTQYF. CDR3 nucleotide sequence: TGTGCCAGTCCACGACAGGGTGGGGCAGATACGCAGTATTTT.

The chain links TRBV5-1 to TRBJ2-7, with a possible D match to TRBD1 (5 bases). Trimming stripped 5 bases from V and 1 base from J, with 10 bases between. The CDR3 runs 13 residues. The V gene's germline CDR1 is SGHRS and CDR2 YFSETQ. The CDR3, as DNA: TGCGCCAGCAGGCAGGGTTTTTCCTACGAGCAGTACTTC. Its protein product is CASRQGFSYEQYF.

Details on this clonotype: At one end the junction does not follow the germline gene, possibly because of a read error. The chain recombines TRBV13 with TRBJ2-1; unclear D gene. This CDR3 has 14 amino acids. Germline V gene sequence: CDR1 PRHDT, CDR2 FYEKMQ (reference sequence). Here the CDR3 reads CASSSSSRYNGQFF. The CDR3 coding sequence is TGTGCCAGCAGCTCCTCGAGTCGCTACAATGGGCAGTTCTTC.

This clonotype was seen a handful of times. The chain recombines TRBV3-1 with TRBJ2-2; D perhaps matches TRBD1 (6 bases). Germline loops: CDR1 LGHDT, CDR2 YNNKEL (reference sequence). Trimming took 4 bases from V and 2 from J, leaving 14 bases between them. This CDR3 is 16 amino acids long. This CDR3 reads CASSPDSLYNTGELFF. The DNA for the CDR3 is TGTGCCAGCAGCCCGGACAGCCTATACAACACCGGGGAGCTGTTTTTT.

With respect to this clonotype: Possible read error: a much larger clone is one base away. The rearrangement joins TRBV7-2 to TRBJ1-5; the D is unclear. Trimming removed 7 bases from V and 0 bases from J, with 13 bases in between. Germline values: CDR1 SGHTA, CDR2 FQGNSA. The CDR3 extends over 15 amino acids. CDR3 bases: TGTGCCAGCAACCTCCAAGGGCTTAGCAATCAGCCCCAGCATTTT. Translating it yields CASNLQGLSNQPQHF. Looking up the rest from reference TRBV7-2 and TRBJ1-5 gives the full variable domain: GAGVSQSPSNKVTEKGKDVELRCDPISGHTALYWYRQSLGQGLEFLIYFQGNSAPDKSGLPSDRFSAERTGGSVSTLTIQRTQQEDSAVYLCASNLQGLSNQPQHFGDGTRLSIL.

The chain is built from TRBV29-1 and TRBJ1-4, with TRBD1 as a possible D gene (5 bases). V was trimmed by 4 bases and J by 7 bases, leaving 16 bases between them. CDR3 length: 14 residues. Germline V gives CDR1 SQVTM, CDR2 ANQGSEA. The CDR3 region has the DNA TGCAGCGTTGCCAGCCCAGGGCTGGGTGAAAAACTGTTTTTT. Amino acid sequence: CSVASPGLGEKLFF.

The rearrangement uses TRBV6-6 and TRBJ1-5, with D unclear. The CDR3 extends over 14 amino acids. Germline-derived CDR1 and CDR2 are MNHNY and SVGAGI (reference sequence). With 5 bases removed from V and 0 bases from J, the gap between germline ends came to 8 bases. The CDR3 DNA reads TGTGCCAGCAGTAAGTTAAATAGCAATCAGCCCCAGCATTTT. Amino acid sequence: CASSKLNSNQPQHF.

This chain connects TRBV20-1 to TRBJ1-2; no clear D gene. In germline, CDR1 is DFQATT, CDR2 SNEGSKA (reference sequence). The CDR3 is made up of 11 amino acids. Trimming took 6 bases from V and 2 from J, leaving 7 bases between them. The DNA of the CDR3 is TGCAGTGCAAGCGAGAACTATGGCTACACCTTC. Protein product: CSASENYGYTF.

The rearrangement uses TRBV3-1 and TRBJ2-5; 8 positions agree with TRBD2. This CDR3 comprises 16 residues. Germline V gene lookup returns CDR1 LGHDT and CDR2 YNNKEL (reference sequence). V lost 1 base and J lost 2; bases outside the gene matches: 6. The CDR3 bases are TGTGCCAGCAGCCAAGGATCCAGCGGGGGTCAAGAGACCCAGTACTTC. It codes for CASSQGSSGGQETQYF.

In this sample, this clonotype turned up a few times. CDR3 loop: CASSEGGWTGELFF. As DNA, the CDR3 is TGTGCCAGCAGTGAGGGAGGGTGGACCGGGGAGCTGTTTTTT. The V and J genes are TRBV2 and TRBJ2-2; TRBD2 agrees at 7 bases. Germline CDR1 SNHLY, CDR2 FYNNEI. With V trimmed by 3 bases and J by 5 bases, 3 bases remained unmatched. The CDR3 length is 14 residues.

The V call is TRBV5-1, the J call TRBJ2-1; no firm D call. Near its end, the DNA agrees better with TRBJ2-5, so the J call may be wrong. The CDR3 is 15 amino acids. Germline CDR1 is SGHRS and CDR2 is YFSETQ. The CDR3 sequence is CASSFRSSIQETQYF. Here the CDR3 DNA reads TGCGCCAGCAGCTTCAGGTCCAGTATCCAAGAGACCCAGTACTTC.

This chain connects TRBV20-1 to TRBJ2-7, with 10 bases lining up with TRBD2. V gave up 3 bases and J gave up 3 bases; unmatched junction bases: 8. The CDR3 has 15 amino acids. The V gene's germline CDR1 is DFQATT and CDR2 SNEGSKA (reference sequence). The CDR3 loop reads CSARESGGVSYEQYF. The CDR3 region has the DNA TGCAGTGCTAGGGAGAGCGGGGGGGTAAGCTACGAGCAGTACTTC.

This chain links TRBV4-1 with TRBJ2-7; the D is unclear. Germline V gene sequence: CDR1 MGHRA, CDR2 YSYEKL. V lost 0 bases and J lost 0, with 6 bases in between. This CDR3 region has 14 residues. The CDR3, as DNA: TGCGCCAGCAGCCAAGACGAGAGCTCCTACGAGCAGTACGTC. It yields the protein CASSQDESSYEQYV.

The CDR3 bases are TGCGCCAGCAGCTCCGACAGGGAGAAAGGGCAAGAGACCCAGTACTTC. This sequence encodes CASSSDREKGQETQYF. This chain connects TRBV5-1 to TRBJ2-5; 7 bases line up with TRBD1. This CDR3 is built from 16 residues. Germline trimming cut 3 bases from V and 2 bases from J; bases unmatched to any gene: 10. Germline V gives CDR1 SGHRS, CDR2 YFSETQ.